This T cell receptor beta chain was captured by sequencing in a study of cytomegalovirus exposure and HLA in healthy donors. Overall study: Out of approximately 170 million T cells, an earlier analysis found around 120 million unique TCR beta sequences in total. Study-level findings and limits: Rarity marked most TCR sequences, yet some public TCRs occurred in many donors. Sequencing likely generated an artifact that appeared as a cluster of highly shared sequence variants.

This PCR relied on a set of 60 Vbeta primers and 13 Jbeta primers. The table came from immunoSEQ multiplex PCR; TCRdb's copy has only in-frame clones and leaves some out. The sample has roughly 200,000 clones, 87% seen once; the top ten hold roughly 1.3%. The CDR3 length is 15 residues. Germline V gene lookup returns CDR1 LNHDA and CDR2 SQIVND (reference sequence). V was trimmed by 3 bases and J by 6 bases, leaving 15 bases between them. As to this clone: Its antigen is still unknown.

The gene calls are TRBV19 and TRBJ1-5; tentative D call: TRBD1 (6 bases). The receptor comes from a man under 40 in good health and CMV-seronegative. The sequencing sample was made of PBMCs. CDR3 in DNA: TGTGCCAGTAGTATTGCCGGGGGGCTGATTCAGCCCCAGCATTTT. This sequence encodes CASSIAGGLIQPQHF.